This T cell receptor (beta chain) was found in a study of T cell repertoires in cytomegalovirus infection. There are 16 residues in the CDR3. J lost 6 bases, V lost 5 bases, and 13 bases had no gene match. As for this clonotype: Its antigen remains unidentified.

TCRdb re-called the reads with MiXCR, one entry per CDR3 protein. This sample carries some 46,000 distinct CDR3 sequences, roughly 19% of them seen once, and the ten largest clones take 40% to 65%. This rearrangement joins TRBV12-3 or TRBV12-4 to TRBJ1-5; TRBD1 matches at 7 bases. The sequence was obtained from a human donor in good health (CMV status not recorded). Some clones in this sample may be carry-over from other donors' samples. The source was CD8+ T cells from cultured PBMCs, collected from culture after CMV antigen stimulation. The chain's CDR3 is CASSGPGQKLGQPQHF. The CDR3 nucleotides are TGTGCCAGCAGTGGGCCGGGACAGAAGTTAGGTCAGCCCCAGCATTTT.